This TCR beta chain is from a study of T cell responses to AZD1222 COVID-19 vaccine. The study's findings and limits: Most donors were white British, females outnumbered males, and clonal diversity was possibly underestimated.

Assay: immunoSEQ multiplex PCR; the TCRdb copy retains only in-frame clones and omits some. Found here are fewer than 90,000 clones, 89% of them singletons; the top ten hold around 6%. About this clone itself: The antigen is not known.

Trimming removed 4 bases from V and 1 base from J, with 12 bases in between. The V gene's germline CDR1 is LGHDT and CDR2 YNNKEL (reference sequence). The CDR3 loop spans 15 amino acids. This receptor was identified in an adult who received the AZD1222 COVID-19 vaccine. The sample in question was peripheral blood, obtained 28 days after the second AZD1222 dose. V and J are TRBV3-1 (or the pseudogene TRBV3-2) and TRBJ2-3; tentative D call: TRBD2 (6 bases). CDR3: CASSRDLARTDTQYF. The CDR3 DNA is TGTGCCAGCAGCCGGGACTTAGCCCGCACAGATACGCAGTATTTT.